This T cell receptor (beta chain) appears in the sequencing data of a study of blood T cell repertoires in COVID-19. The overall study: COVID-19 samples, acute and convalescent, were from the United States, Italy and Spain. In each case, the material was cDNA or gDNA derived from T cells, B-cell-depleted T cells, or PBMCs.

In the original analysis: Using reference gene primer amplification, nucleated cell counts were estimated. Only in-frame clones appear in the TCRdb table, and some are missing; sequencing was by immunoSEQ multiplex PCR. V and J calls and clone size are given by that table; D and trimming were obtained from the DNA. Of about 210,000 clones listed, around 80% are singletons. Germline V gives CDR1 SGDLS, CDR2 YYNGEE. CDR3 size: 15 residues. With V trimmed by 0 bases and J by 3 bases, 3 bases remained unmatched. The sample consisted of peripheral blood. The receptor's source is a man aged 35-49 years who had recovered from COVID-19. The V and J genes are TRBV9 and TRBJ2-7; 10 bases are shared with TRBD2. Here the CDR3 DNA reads TGTGCCAGCAGCGTAGAAGCTAGCGGGAGCTACGAGCAGTACTTC. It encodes CASSVEASGSYEQYF.